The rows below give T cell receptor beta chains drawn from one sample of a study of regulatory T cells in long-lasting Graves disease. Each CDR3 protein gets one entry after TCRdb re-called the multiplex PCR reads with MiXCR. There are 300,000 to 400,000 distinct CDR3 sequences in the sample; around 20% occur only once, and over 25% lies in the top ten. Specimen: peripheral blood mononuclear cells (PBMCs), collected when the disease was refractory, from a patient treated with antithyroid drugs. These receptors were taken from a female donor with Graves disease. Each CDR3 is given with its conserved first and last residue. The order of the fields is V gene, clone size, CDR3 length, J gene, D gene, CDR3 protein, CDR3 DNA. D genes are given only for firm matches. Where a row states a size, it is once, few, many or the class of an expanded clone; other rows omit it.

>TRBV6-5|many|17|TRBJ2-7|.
CASSYSIPPDRTYEQYF
TGTGCCAGCAGTTACTCGATTCCCCCGGACAGAACCTACGAGCAGTACTTC
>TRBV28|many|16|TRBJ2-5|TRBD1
CASSFRDRVLQETQYF
TGTGCCAGCAGTTTCAGGGACAGGGTCCTCCAAGAGACCCAGTACTTC
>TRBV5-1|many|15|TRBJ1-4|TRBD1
CASSLGTGGAEKLFF
TGCGCCAGCAGCTTGGGGACAGGGGGGGCTGAAAAACTGTTTTTT
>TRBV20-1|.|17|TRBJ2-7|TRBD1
CSAREEWGSRGSYEQYF
TGCAGTGCTAGAGAGGAGTGGGGGAGCAGGGGGTCCTACGAGCAGTACTTC
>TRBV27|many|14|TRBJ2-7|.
CASSPRGGSYEQYF
TGTGCCAGCAGCCCCCGGGGAGGCTCCTACGAGCAGTACTTC
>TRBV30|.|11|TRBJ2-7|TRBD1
CAWVDREEQYF
TGTGCCTGGGTGGACAGGGAAGAGCAGTACTTC
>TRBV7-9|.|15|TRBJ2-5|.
CASSFQPGLTGTQYF
TGTGCCAGCAGCTTCCAACCGGGACTCACAGGGACCCAGTACTTC
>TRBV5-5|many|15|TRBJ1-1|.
CASSLDSWGRTEAFF
TGTGCCAGCAGCTTGGACAGCTGGGGGAGAACTGAAGCTTTCTTT
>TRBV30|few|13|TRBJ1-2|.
CAWSDWANYGYTF
TGTGCCTGGAGTGATTGGGCCAACTATGGCTACACCTTC
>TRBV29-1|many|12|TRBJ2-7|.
CSVDGLDYEQYF
TGCAGCGTAGATGGACTTGACTACGAGCAGTACTTC
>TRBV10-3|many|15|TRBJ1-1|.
CAITAGGVLNTEAFF
TGTGCCATCACCGCCGGAGGGGTCCTGAACACTGAAGCTTTCTTT
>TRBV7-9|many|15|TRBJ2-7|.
CASSLGKDYSYEQYF
TGTGCCAGCAGCTTAGGGAAGGACTATTCCTACGAGCAGTACTTC
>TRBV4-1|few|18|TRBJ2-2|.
CASSQSASSKSGTGELFF
TGCGCCAGCAGCCAGAGTGCCTCCTCCAAGTCGGGGACCGGGGAGCTGTTTTTT
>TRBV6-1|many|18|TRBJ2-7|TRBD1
CASSGNHRGERSLREQYF
TGTGCCAGCAGTGGCAACCACAGGGGAGAGAGGTCCCTACGCGAGCAGTACTTC
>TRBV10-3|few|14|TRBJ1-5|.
CAISDTGTNQPQHF
TGTGCCATCAGTGATACAGGGACCAATCAGCCCCAGCATTTT
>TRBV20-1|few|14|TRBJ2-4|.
CSARAGLAKNIQYF
TGCAGTGCTCGGGCCGGACTAGCCAAAAACATTCAGTACTTC
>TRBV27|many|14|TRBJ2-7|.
CASSLRDTSGEQYF
TGTGCCAGCAGTCTACGGGACACGTCCGGCGAGCAGTACTTC
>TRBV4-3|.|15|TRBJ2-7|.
CASSQAREPSYEQYF
TGCGCCAGCAGCCAAGCCCGAGAGCCTTCCTACGAGCAGTACTTC
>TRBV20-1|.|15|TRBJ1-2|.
CSARDWDDRAFGYTF
TGCAGTGCTAGAGACTGGGACGACCGAGCCTTCGGCTACACCTTC
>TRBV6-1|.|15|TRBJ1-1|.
CASSATWTVNTEAFF
TGTGCCAGCAGTGCGACATGGACAGTGAACACTGAAGCTTTCTTT
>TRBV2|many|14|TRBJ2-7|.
CASRGSVSLDEQYF
TGTGCCAGCAGGGGCAGCGTTTCCCTCGACGAGCAGTACTTC
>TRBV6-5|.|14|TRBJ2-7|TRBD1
CASSYRGTGQEQYF
TGTGCCAGCAGTTACCGCGGGACAGGGCAAGAGCAGTACTTC
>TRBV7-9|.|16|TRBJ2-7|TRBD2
CASNLGLGLAGFEQYF
TGTGCCAGCAACTTAGGTCTTGGACTAGCGGGATTCGAGCAGTACTTC
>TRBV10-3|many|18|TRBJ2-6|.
CAIRSSGLISSGANVLTF
TGTGCCATCCGATCTTCAGGGCTAATAAGTTCCGGGGCCAACGTCCTGACTTTC
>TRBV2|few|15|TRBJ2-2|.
CASSEWQGGTGELFF
TGTGCCAGCAGTGAATGGCAGGGAGGCACCGGGGAGCTGTTTTTT
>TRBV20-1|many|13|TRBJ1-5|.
CSASGESNQPQHF
TGCAGTGCAAGCGGGGAGAGCAATCAGCCCCAGCATTTT
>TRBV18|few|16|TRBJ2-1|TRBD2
CASSVIAGGPYNEQFF
TGTGCCAGCTCAGTGATAGCGGGGGGGCCGTACAATGAGCAGTTCTTC
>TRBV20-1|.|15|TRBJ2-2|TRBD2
CSASRSGGHGGELFF
TGCAGTGCTAGCCGATCGGGGGGGCATGGCGGGGAGCTGTTTTTT